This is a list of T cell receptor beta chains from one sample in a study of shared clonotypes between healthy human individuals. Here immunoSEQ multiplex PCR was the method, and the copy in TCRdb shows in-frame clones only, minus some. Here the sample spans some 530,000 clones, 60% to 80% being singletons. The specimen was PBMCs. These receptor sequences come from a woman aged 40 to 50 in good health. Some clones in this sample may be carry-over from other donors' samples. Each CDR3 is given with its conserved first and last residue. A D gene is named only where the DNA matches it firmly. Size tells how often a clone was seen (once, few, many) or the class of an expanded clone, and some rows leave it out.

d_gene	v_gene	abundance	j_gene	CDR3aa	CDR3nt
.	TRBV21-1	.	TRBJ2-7	CASRWGFYEQYF	TGTGCCAGCCGCTGGGGTTTCTACGAGCAGTACTTC
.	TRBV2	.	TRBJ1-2	CASIFTANYGYTF	TGTGCCAGCATTTTTACAGCAAACTATGGCTACACCTTC
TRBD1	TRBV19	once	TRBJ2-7	CASSMGQSYEQYF	TGTGCCAGTAGTATGGGACAGTCCTACGAGCAGTACTTC
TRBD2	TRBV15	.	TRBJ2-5	CATSSGLAGGVGETQYF	TGTGCCACCAGCAGTGGACTAGCGGGAGGGGTGGGAGAGACCCAGTACTTC
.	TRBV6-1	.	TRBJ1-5	CASSEALPGLRNQPQHF	TGTGCCAGCAGTGAAGCGCTTCCAGGCCTCCGCAATCAGCCCCAGCATTTT
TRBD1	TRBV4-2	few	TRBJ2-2	CASSQDRGLDGELFF	TGTGCCAGCAGCCAAGATAGGGGGCTTGACGGGGAGCTGTTTTTT
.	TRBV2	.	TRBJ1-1	CASSKQDSTEAFF	TGTGCCAGCAGTAAACAGGATTCGACTGAAGCTTTCTTT
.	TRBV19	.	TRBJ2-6	CASSQGPFGANVLTF	TGTGCCAGTAGCCAGGGTCCTTTTGGGGCCAACGTCCTGACTTTC
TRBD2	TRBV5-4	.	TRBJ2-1	CASSRPTSGRNNEQFF	TGTGCCAGCAGCCGCCCTACTAGCGGGAGAAACAATGAGCAGTTCTTC
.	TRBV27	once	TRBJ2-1	CASSLSAGGLSYNEQFF	TGTGCCAGCAGTTTATCTGCGGGCGGACTCTCCTACAATGAGCAGTTCTTC
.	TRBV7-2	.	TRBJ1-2	CASSLPAVHGYTF	TGTGCCAGCAGCTTACCAGCCGTCCATGGCTACACCTTC
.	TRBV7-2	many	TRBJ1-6	CASSLGGSSPLHF	TGTGCCAGCAGCTTAGGAGGCAGCTCACCCCTCCACTTT
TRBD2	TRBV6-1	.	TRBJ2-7	CASRKLADGAYEQYF	TGTGCCAGCAGGAAACTAGCGGATGGGGCCTACGAGCAGTACTTC
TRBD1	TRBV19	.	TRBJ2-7	CASSIAFDRGYEQYF	TGTGCCAGTAGTATAGCGTTCGACAGGGGGTACGAGCAGTACTTC
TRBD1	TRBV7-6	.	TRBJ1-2	CASSAGQSYGYTF	TGTGCCAGCAGCGCGGGACAGAGCTATGGCTACACCTTC